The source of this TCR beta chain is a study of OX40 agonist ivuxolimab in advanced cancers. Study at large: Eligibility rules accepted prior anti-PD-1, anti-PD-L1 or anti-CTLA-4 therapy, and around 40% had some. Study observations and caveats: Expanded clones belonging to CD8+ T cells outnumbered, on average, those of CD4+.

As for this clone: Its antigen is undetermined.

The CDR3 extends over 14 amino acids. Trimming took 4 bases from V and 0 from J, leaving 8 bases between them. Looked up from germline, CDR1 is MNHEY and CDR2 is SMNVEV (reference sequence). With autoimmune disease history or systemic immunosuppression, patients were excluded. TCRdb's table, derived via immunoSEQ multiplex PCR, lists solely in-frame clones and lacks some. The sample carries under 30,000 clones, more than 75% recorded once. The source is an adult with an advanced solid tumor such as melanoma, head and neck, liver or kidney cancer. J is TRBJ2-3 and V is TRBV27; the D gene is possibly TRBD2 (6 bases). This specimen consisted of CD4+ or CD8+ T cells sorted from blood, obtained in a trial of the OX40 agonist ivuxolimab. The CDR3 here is CASSYGGSTDTQYF. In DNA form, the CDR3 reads TGTGCCAGCAGTTACGGAGGGAGCACAGATACGCAGTATTTT.